This T cell receptor beta chain was retrieved from a study of blood T cell repertoires in COVID-19. V was pared by 0 bases and J by 6 bases, with 4 bases of the junction left unmatched. The CDR3 runs 15 residues. Germline assignment: CDR1 MNHEY and CDR2 SVGAGI. Profiling relied on immunoSEQ multiplex PCR, and the TCRdb table lists in-frame clones only, not all of them. The sample records approximately 190,000 clones, about four fifths being singletons. The chain recombines TRBV6-5 with TRBJ1-1; 10 nucleotides agree with TRBD1. The specimen was peripheral blood. The TCR originated in a woman in her 70s with active or convalescent COVID-19. CDR3 sequence reads: CASSYSGTGVSEAFF. CDR3 nucleotide sequence: TGTGCCAGCAGTTACTCGGGGACAGGGGTATCTGAAGCTTTCTTT.